Following are 2 T cell receptor beta chains from one sample sequenced in a study of identical twins. One entry per CDR3 protein results from TCRdb running MiXCR on the 5' RACE reads. Of 300,000 to 400,000 distinct CDR3 sequences listed, 9% to 15% are singletons. A further study also used this sample, focusing on yellow fever vaccine responses in identical twins.

The source material was CD8+ T cells sorted from blood. Receptor source: a young woman in good health.

The chain joins TRBV20-1 to TRBJ2-1, with a weak D call TRBD2 (6 bases). This CDR3 comprises 13 residues. Per germline, CDR1 DFQATT and CDR2 SNEGSKA (reference sequence). Trimming stripped 2 bases from V and 2 bases from J, with 7 bases between. In nucleotides, the CDR3 is TGCAGTGCTAGAAGGACTACCTACAATGAGCAGTTCTTC. The encoded protein is CSARRTTYNEQFF.

This clonotype has more than one count but fewer than ten. This chain links TRBV28 with TRBJ1-1, with D tentatively TRBD1 (5 bases). The CDR3 is 15 amino acids. Germline loops: CDR1 MDHEN, CDR2 SYDVKM. Deletions cut 7 bases from V and 6 bases from J, with 21 bases between. The CDR3 region is CASIPEGRGFAEAFF. The CDR3 DNA follows: TGTGCCAGCATTCCCGAGGGGCGGGGGTTCGCTGAAGCTTTCTTT.